The 3 T cell receptor beta chains listed next were all sequenced from one sample in a study of T cells in localized non-small cell lung cancer. The method was immunoSEQ multiplex PCR; TCRdb's version includes in-frame clones alone and lacks a portion of them. The sample lists tens of thousands of clones; about 92% were seen once. The source material was peripheral blood, sampled before any cancer treatment. All receptors derive from a woman between 35 and 70 years old with stage I lung adenocarcinoma.

The chain carries TRBV6-1 and TRBJ1-3; D is unclear. The CDR3 contains 15 residues. Per the germline V gene, CDR1 is MNHNS and CDR2 is SASEGT. The V and J ends lost 5 bases and 4 bases respectively, with 15 bases between them. CDR3 residues: CASSSDLSGGNTIYF. The CDR3 region has the DNA TGTGCCAGCAGTTCAGATCTCTCGGGGGGAAACACCATATATTTT.

This chain joins TRBV29-1 and TRBJ2-3; D gene uncertain. This CDR3 has 11 amino acids. Germline lookup yields CDR1 SQVTM and CDR2 ANQGSEA. The V gene lost 6 bases and the J gene lost 7 bases, with 11 bases spanning the gap. DNA of the CDR3: TGCAGCGTCGGCGACGGGTATACGCAGTATTTT. It yields the protein CSVGDGYTQYF.

The V gene is TRBV2, the J gene TRBJ2-3, with TRBD1 matching over 9 bases. The germline V gene encodes CDR1 SNHLY and CDR2 FYNNEI. The J segment lost 8 bases and the V segment lost 4 bases, leaving 4 bases of the junction unmatched. The CDR3 has 13 amino acids. CDR3 in DNA: TGTGCCAGCAGTGCTCCGGGACAGGGTACGCAGTATTTT. It translates to CASSAPGQGTQYF.